The rows below give T cell receptor beta chains drawn from one sample of a study of blood T cell repertoires in COVID-19. The data were produced by immunoSEQ multiplex PCR, yet TCRdb's version contains in-frame clones alone and is incomplete. The sample has 90,000 to 100,000 clones, around nine tenths seen once. The sequencing input was peripheral blood. The receptors stem from a human donor in a cohort sampled during active COVID-19. Both conserved end residues are part of each CDR3. D genes are given only for firm matches. A row's size may be missing; if present it is once, few, many or a size class.

J	V	size	D	DNA	CDR3
TRBJ2-6	TRBV5-1	.	.	TGCGCCAGCAGCGCCAGACAGAGCTCTGGGGCCAACGTCCTGACTTTC	CASSARQSSGANVLTF
TRBJ2-1	TRBV18	.	TRBD2	TGTGCCAGCTCACCACCGACTAGCGGGAGGGCCGCAAATGAGCAGTTCTTC	CASSPPTSGRAANEQFF
TRBJ2-3	TRBV28	.	TRBD2	TGTGCCAGCACCTTGGGGGGGGCAGATACGCAGTATTTT	CASTLGGADTQYF
TRBJ1-5	TRBV18	.	TRBD1	TGTGCCAGCTCACCACAACAGGGGATCAATCAGCCCCAGCATTTT	CASSPQQGINQPQHF
TRBJ2-3	TRBV6-6	.	.	TGTGCCAGCAGGCGATCCGGGAGTCAGGGTAGCACAGATACGCAGTATTTT	CASRRSGSQGSTDTQYF
TRBJ2-3	TRBV5-6	.	.	TGTGCCAGCAGCCACCCCTCGGCGGGCGGGGTCAAAGATACGCAGTATTTT	CASSHPSAGGVKDTQYF
TRBJ1-1	TRBV6-6	.	.	TGTGCCAGCAATCTTGGGGGGTGGGCGAACACTGAAGCTTTCTTT	CASNLGGWANTEAFF
TRBJ2-2	TRBV18	.	.	TGTGCCAGCTGGCCCCAGGAGAACACCGGGGAGCTGTTTTTT	CASWPQENTGELFF
TRBJ2-7	TRBV19	.	TRBD2	TGTGCCAGTAGGACTAGCGGGGGGCATCCCTACGAGCAGTACTTC	CASRTSGGHPYEQYF
TRBJ2-1	TRBV4-1	.	.	TGCGCCAGCAGCCAAGCCCATCGAAGGGGTCGCAATGAGCAGTTCTTC	CASSQAHRRGRNEQFF
TRBJ2-5	TRBV5-5	.	.	TGTGCCAGCAGCTTGGTTTCCAGGGAAGAGACCCAGTACTTC	CASSLVSREETQYF
TRBJ1-6	TRBV20-1	few	.	TGCAGTGCTAGTGCAGGGGCCCCTTCACCCCTCCACTTT	CSASAGAPSPLHF
TRBJ1-1	TRBV19	.	.	TGTGCCAGTAGTATAGGTACAGGGTTGGACACTGAAGCTTTCTTT	CASSIGTGLDTEAFF
TRBJ1-6	TRBV27	few	.	TGTGCCAGCGGAACAGGGTGGGGCTCACCCCTCCACTTT	CASGTGWGSPLHF
TRBJ1-5	TRBV2	many	TRBD1	TGTGCCAGCAGTGAAGGGACAGGGGGGAGGGAGCAATATCAGCCCCAGCATTTT	CASSEGTGGREQYQPQHF
TRBJ1-2	TRBV5-1	.	.	TGCGCCAGTCTTGCGTACAGGGACGGCTACACCTTC	CASLAYRDGYTF
TRBJ2-4	TRBV30	.	TRBD1	TGTGCCTGGTCCGATAAGGGGGCTGCTCTTTGGAACATTCAGTACTTC	CAWSDKGAALWNIQYF
TRBJ2-7	TRBV3-1/TRBV3-2	.	TRBD2	TGTGCCAGCAGCTTCGGACTAGCAAGGTACGAGCAGTACTTC	CASSFGLARYEQYF
TRBJ1-4	TRBV19	.	.	TGTGCCAGTAGTCCCCCGGGGGCGGGGGATGAAAAACTGTTTTTT	CASSPPGAGDEKLFF
TRBJ1-1	TRBV27	once	.	TGTGCCAGCAGTTTCGGGGGGCCCACTGAAGCTTTCTTT	CASSFGGPTEAFF
TRBJ1-1	TRBV19	.	.	TGTGCCAGTAGTATACAAAGTGGTAGGAACACTGAAGCTTTCTTT	CASSIQSGRNTEAFF
TRBJ2-1	TRBV11-3	.	TRBD1	TGTGCCAGCAGCTTGGACAGGGATGAGCAGTTCTTC	CASSLDRDEQFF